This TCR beta chain was recovered during a study of T-cell reconstitution after alpha-beta-depleted transplantation in children. Using unique molecular identifiers, the investigators prepared the TCRbeta library. Each CDR3 protein gets one entry after TCRdb re-called the PCR reads with MiXCR. The sample holds 200,000 to 300,000 distinct CDR3 sequences; more than 10% are singletons and the top ten take around 2.8%. Germline V gives CDR1 SGHRS, CDR2 YFSETQ. V was trimmed by 4 bases and J by 1 base, leaving 14 bases between them. CDR3 size: 15 residues. The chain carries TRBV5-1 and TRBJ1-1, with D maybe TRBD1 (5 bases). This clonotype was sampled from a human donor who donated a stem cell graft to a child with acute lymphoblastic leukemia. Sequenced material: PBMCs from the stem cell graft donor, taken from the stem cell graft. This chain's CDR3 is CASSPNRGGNTEAFF. CDR3 coding DNA: TGCGCCAGCAGCCCTAACCGCGGGGGGAACACTGAAGCTTTCTTT.